Shown below are 18 T cell receptor beta chains from a single sample sequenced in a study of siplizumab effects on memory and regulatory T cells. The protocol was immunoSEQ multiplex PCR, while the TCRdb copy is restricted to in-frame clones and leaves out a portion. The sample holds around 110,000 clones, approximately 94% seen once. The sequenced sample consisted of non-Treg CD4+ T cells sorted from blood. The receptors originated from a human donor in good health.

The chain recombines TRBV6-4 with TRBJ1-2; 10 bases align to TRBD1. The CDR3 contains 14 residues. Germline CDR1 MRHNA, CDR2 SNTAGT. V dropped 2 bases and J dropped 6; count of bases not matched to a gene: 3. The CDR3 DNA sequence: TGTGCCAGCAGTGACCTGGGACAGGGGAATGGCTACACCTTC. Its protein product is CASSDLGQGNGYTF.

The chain carries TRBV6-1 and TRBJ2-5; D possibly corresponds to TRBD1 (6 bases). This CDR3 contains 15 residues. Trimming removed 5 bases at V and 3 bases at J, with 16 bases between. Germline V gene data show CDR1 as MNHNS and CDR2 as SASEGT. CDR3: CASSTYGSGEETQYF. The CDR3 nucleotides read TGTGCCAGCAGTACCTACGGGTCAGGGGAAGAGACCCAGTACTTC.

This chain links TRBV11-3 with TRBJ2-3; weak D call: TRBD1 (6 bases). The CDR3 sequence is 13 residues long. Germline CDR1 SGHNT, CDR2 YENEEA. V lost 5 bases and J lost 4, with 10 bases in between. The CDR3 here is CASSPGVADTQYF. The CDR3, as DNA: TGTGCCAGCAGCCCAGGGGTAGCAGATACGCAGTATTTT.

The rearrangement uses TRBV19 and TRBJ1-5; D is ambiguous. Trimming took off 4 bases at V and 4 bases at J, with 14 bases between the two ends. Germline loops: CDR1 LNHDA, CDR2 SQIVND (reference sequence). This CDR3 has 15 residues. Written as DNA, the CDR3 is TGTGCCAGTAGTACCCTTGGCGGGGTAAATCAGCCCCAGCATTTT. Translated: CASSTLGGVNQPQHF.

This chain uses TRBV6-1 with TRBJ1-2; D call uncertain. Germline V lookup: CDR1 MNHNS, CDR2 SASEGT. With 3 bases removed from V and 4 bases from J, the gap between germline ends came to 12 bases. This CDR3 comprises 14 residues. The CDR3 here is CASSEAVFLYGYTF. For the CDR3, the DNA is TGTGCCAGCAGTGAGGCAGTTTTCCTCTATGGCTACACCTTC.

This clone was recorded once. This chain uses TRBV14 with TRBJ1-1; D is perhaps TRBD1 (6 bases). Trimming pared 7 bases from V and 8 bases from J, leaving 17 bases between. The CDR3 runs to 13 residues. CDR1 and CDR2 from the germline V gene are SGHDN and FVKESK. CDR3 amino acids: CASTPTGPLEAFF. DNA for the CDR3: TGTGCCAGCACACCCACAGGGCCTTTAGAAGCTTTCTTT.

This clone was counted once. The rearrangement links TRBV15 to TRBJ2-7; 7 bases match TRBD1. Germline loops: CDR1 LNHNV, CDR2 YYDKDF (reference sequence). The CDR3 has 13 amino acids. The ends lost 5 bases at V and 3 bases at J; junction bases unmatched: 4. The CDR3 DNA reads TGTGCCACCAGCCGGGACAGCCTCTACGAGCAGTACTTC. It yields the protein CATSRDSLYEQYF.

CDR3: CSVEKTAGGEQYF. The CDR3 DNA follows: TGCAGCGTTGAAAAAACAGCAGGGGGGGAGCAGTACTTC. The chain links TRBV29-1 to TRBJ2-7; tentative D call: TRBD1 (7 bases). CDR1 and CDR2 from the germline V gene are SQVTM and ANQGSEA. The CDR3 spans 13 residues. Trimming shortened V by 2 bases and J by 7 bases, and 15 bases separated the two germline ends.

This chain's CDR3 is CAWRDRNYEQYF. For the CDR3, the DNA is TGTGCCTGGAGAGACAGAAACTACGAGCAGTACTTC. The chain employs TRBV30 and TRBJ2-7, with D perhaps TRBD1 (5 bases). This CDR3 contains 12 residues. CDR1 is GTSNPN, CDR2 SVGIG, per germline (reference sequence). V was shortened by 3 bases and J by 3 bases, with 9 bases between the two germline ends.

The rearrangement joins TRBV18 to TRBJ2-7; 14 positions match TRBD2. The length of the CDR3 is 18 residues. CDR1 is KGHSH, CDR2 LQKENI, per germline. With V trimmed by 3 bases and J by 0 bases, 7 bases remained unmatched. In DNA form, the CDR3 reads TGTGCCAGCTCACCCCCGGGACTAGCGGGAGTGCTCTCCTACGAGCAGTACTTC. Amino acid sequence: CASSPPGLAGVLSYEQYF.

The genes are TRBV5-1 and TRBJ2-3, with TRBD2 matching over 9 bases. The V segment lost 3 bases and the J segment 3 bases; nucleotides outside the gene matches: 2. The germline V gene encodes CDR1 SGHRS and CDR2 YFSETQ. The CDR3 is 14 amino acids. CDR3 DNA: TGCGCCAGCAGCTCGGGACTAGCAACAGATACGCAGTATTTT. Translated: CASSSGLATDTQYF.

The genes are TRBV7-2 and TRBJ2-3, with no clear D. This CDR3 is 14 amino acids long. Trimming shortened V by 5 bases and J by 5 bases, and 14 bases separated the two germline ends. The germline V gene has CDR1 SGHTA and CDR2 FQGNSA. The CDR3 DNA reads TGTGCCAGCAGCCTTGCTTATTCCGGAGATACGCAGTATTTT. Amino acid sequence: CASSLAYSGDTQYF.

V and J are TRBV5-1 and TRBJ1-3, with D uncertain. This CDR3 region has 13 residues. V was cut by 7 bases and J by 3 bases, with 11 bases left in between. Looked up from germline, CDR1 is SGHRS and CDR2 is YFSETQ. The CDR3 DNA reads TGCGCCAGCTCCCCGGCAAATGGAAACACCATATATTTT. It encodes CASSPANGNTIYF.

The chain recombines TRBV7-2 with TRBJ1-2; no definite D call. Trimming took 3 bases from V and 3 from J, leaving 8 bases between them. There are 13 residues in the CDR3. Germline V gene data show CDR1 as SGHTA and CDR2 as FQGNSA. CDR3 amino acids: CASSFPQYYGYTF. The CDR3 DNA is TGTGCCAGCAGCTTTCCCCAGTACTATGGCTACACCTTC.

V usage is TRBV7-2 and J usage is TRBJ1-1; D is uncertain. Trimming cost V 3 bases and J 0 bases, with 8 bases left between them. CDR1 is SGHTA and CDR2 is FQGNSA in the germline V gene. This CDR3 contains 14 residues. In DNA form, the CDR3 reads TGTGCCAGCAGCTTCCAGGCGATGAACACTGAAGCTTTCTTT. Encoded protein: CASSFQAMNTEAFF.

The chain uses TRBV18 and TRBJ1-1; no clear D. The CDR3 extends over 16 amino acids. Germline V gene sequence: CDR1 KGHSH, CDR2 LQKENI. V gave up 3 bases and J gave up 0 bases, with 14 bases separating them. CDR3 DNA: TGTGCCAGCTCACCGACCGAAGCCCAGGTGAACACTGAAGCTTTCTTT. Its protein product is CASSPTEAQVNTEAFF.

This clone was seen a single time. J is TRBJ2-7 and V is TRBV5-6; TRBD1 matches at 8 bases. Germline V gene lookup returns CDR1 SGHDT and CDR2 YYEEEE. With V trimmed by 5 bases and J by 4 bases, 8 bases remained unmatched. The CDR3 extends over 14 amino acids. CDR3 sequence: CASRKTGDHYEQYF. CDR3 coding DNA: TGTGCCAGCAGGAAGACAGGGGATCATTACGAGCAGTACTTC.

The CDR3 reads CASSPRTGGATEAFF. The CDR3 DNA follows: TGTGCCAGCAGCCCACGGACAGGGGGCGCAACTGAAGCTTTCTTT. The chain combines TRBV2 with TRBJ1-1, with 11 bases that match TRBD1. This CDR3 has 15 residues. V trimming: 6 bases; J trimming: 5 bases; junction bases outside the gene matches: 8. Germline lookup yields CDR1 SNHLY and CDR2 FYNNEI.